Presented here are 12 T cell receptor beta chains from one specimen sequenced in a study of blood T cells in healthy people across ages. Primed by a sample-barcoded 5' primer and a J-beta primer mix, a second PCR proceeded for about 7 to 11 cycles. TCRdb used MiXCR to reprocess the 5' RACE reads, holding one entry per CDR3 protein. The sample has hundreds of thousands of distinct CDR3 sequences; 58% are singletons. Sequencing was done on a sample of blood. These TCRs come from a man aged 25-45 years in good health.

The rearrangement uses TRBV4-3 and TRBJ2-1; D remains ambiguous. The CDR3 totals 13 residues. The V gene lost 0 bases and the J gene lost 10 bases, with 10 bases spanning the gap. In germline, CDR1 is LGHNA, CDR2 YSLEER. CDR3 coding DNA: TGCGCCAGCAGCCAAGACAAAAGTGGAGAGCAGTTCTTC. Translated, it gives CASSQDKSGEQFF.

V and J are TRBV2 and TRBJ2-1; no reliable D call. The V end lost 9 bases, the J end lost 3 bases, and 12 bases lay between the germline ends. CDR3 length: 13 amino acids. Germline V gene lookup returns CDR1 SNHLY and CDR2 FYNNEI. Here the CDR3 reads CARARANYNEQFF. The CDR3 nucleotides are TGTGCCAGGGCCCGGGCTAACTACAATGAGCAGTTCTTC.

This clonotype was observed a single time. The chain has TRBV12-3 or TRBV12-4 and TRBJ2-7; tentatively, D is TRBD1 or TRBD2 (5 bases each). The DNA end lines up better with TRBJ2-5; the J call may be wrong. This CDR3 is 16 amino acids long. Here the CDR3 DNA reads TGTGCCAGCAGTTTAGGAGGGGCAGGGATGGGGGAGACCCAGTACTTC. Translated, it gives CASSLGGAGMGETQYF.

The chain couples TRBV5-1 to TRBJ2-1; 10 positions agree with TRBD2. Trimming at V came to 3 bases and at J to 3 bases, leaving 9 bases not matched to a gene. The CDR3 has 17 amino acids. In germline, CDR1 is SGHRS, CDR2 YFSETQ. DNA of the CDR3: TGCGCCAGCAGCTCAACGAAGGGACTAGCGAACTACAATGAGCAGTTCTTC. This sequence encodes CASSSTKGLANYNEQFF.

The chain uses TRBV2 and TRBJ1-1; possibly TRBD1 for D (5 bases). CDR3 length: 13 residues. V lost 11 bases and J lost 4, with 17 bases in between. CDR1 SNHLY and CDR2 FYNNEI come from the germline V gene. This chain's CDR3 is CAGSEGVITEAFF. DNA of the CDR3: TGTGCCGGTTCAGAAGGGGTCATCACTGAAGCTTTCTTT.

J is TRBJ2-5 and V is TRBV29-1, with D uncertain. The ends were cut back, 3 bases at V and 1 base at J, with 9 bases in the middle. Per germline, CDR1 SQVTM and CDR2 ANQGSEA. CDR3 length: 13 amino acids. The CDR3 loop is CSVERIGQETQYF. The DNA for the CDR3 is TGCAGCGTTGAGAGAATAGGCCAAGAGACCCAGTACTTC.

V is TRBV29-1 and J is TRBJ2-1; TRBD1 matches at 8 bases. CDR3 length equals 15 residues. Germline values: CDR1 SQVTM, CDR2 ANQGSEA. V trimming: 4 bases; J trimming: 5 bases; junction bases outside the gene matches: 10. CDR3 sequence: CSVVEDRGRNNEQFF. The CDR3 DNA reads TGCAGCGTTGTGGAAGACAGGGGCCGGAACAATGAGCAGTTCTTC.

This clonotype was found a few times. The genes are TRBV5-8 and TRBJ1-2; 7 nucleotides agree with TRBD1. The CDR3 runs to 14 residues. Trimming at V came to 0 bases and at J to 4 bases, leaving 3 bases not matched to a gene. The germline CDR1 and CDR2 sequences are SGHTS and YDEGEE. CDR3 amino acids: CASSLGQGRYGYTF. The CDR3, as DNA: TGTGCCAGCAGCTTGGGACAGGGCCGCTATGGCTACACCTTC. The full variable domain, rest sourced from reference TRBV5-8 and TRBJ1-2, is EAGVTQSPTHLIKTRGQQATLRCSPISGHTSVYWYQQALGLGLQFLLWYDEGEERNRGNFPPRFSGRQFPNYSSELNVNALELEDSALYLCASSLGQGRYGYTFGSGTRLTVV.

This chain connects TRBV29-1 to TRBJ1-2; TRBD1 agrees at 8 bases. J gave up 4 bases and V 1 base, and 14 bases lay outside the gene matches. The CDR3 contains 17 residues. Looked up from germline, CDR1 is SQVTM and CDR2 is ANQGSEA. In nucleotides, the CDR3 is TGCAGCGTTGAAGGGGGGACAGGACCCCATCTCTTCTATGGCTACACCTTC. It specifies CSVEGGTGPHLFYGYTF. Based on the CDR3 plus reference TRBV29-1 and TRBJ1-2, the full variable domain is SAVISQKPSRDICQRGTSLTIQCQVDSQVTMMFWYRQQPGQSLTLIATANQGSEATYESGFVIDKFPISRPNLTFSTLTVSNMSPEDSSIYLCSVEGGTGPHLFYGYTFGSGTRLTVV.

Comments on this clonotype: A much more abundant neighbour one base away suggests this may be a read error. The V gene is TRBV29-1, the J gene TRBJ2-1; perhaps TRBD1 as D (6 bases). This CDR3 is built from 14 residues. V dropped 7 bases and J dropped 10 bases, with 23 bases sitting between them. Germline lookup yields CDR1 SQVTM and CDR2 ANQGSEA. For the CDR3, the DNA is TGCAGCGCCTGGATACGGACAGCCACCTACGAGCAGTTCTTC. This codes for CSAWIRTATYEQFF.

This clonotype was recorded a few times. The genes are TRBV20-1 and TRBJ2-1, with D perhaps TRBD2 (6 bases). The CDR3 spans 15 residues. Trimming stripped 6 bases from V and 0 bases from J, with 15 bases between. CDR1 and CDR2 from the germline V gene are DFQATT and SNEGSKA (reference sequence). CDR3 region: CSAVRGPSSYNEQFF. CDR3 DNA sequence: TGCAGTGCGGTGCGGGGCCCTAGCTCCTACAATGAGCAGTTCTTC.

There are a few counts of this clonotype. The chain employs TRBV29-1 and TRBJ1-2; D is unclear. This CDR3 contains 13 residues. Germline CDR1 SQVTM, CDR2 ANQGSEA. V was pared by 5 bases and J by 0 bases, with 10 bases between. The CDR3 DNA reads TGCAGCGTTTCAGGCTCCTCTAACTATGGCTACACCTTC. Translating gives CSVSGSSNYGYTF.